Detailed here is one T cell receptor beta chain. What it binds is not known. Germline V lookup: CDR1 MNHNS, CDR2 SASEGT. V was shortened by 7 bases and J by 4 bases, with 11 bases between the two germline ends. CDR3 length: 14 amino acids. The data originate from a study of STAT5B mutations in CD4+ large granular lymphocyte leukemia. Findings and caveats of the study: Approximately 25% of private leukemic clonotypes occurred rarely in other patients' non-leukemic repertoires. TRBV06-family usage was enriched in top patient clones (8/27) versus controls (2/35).

Healthy controls were blood donor buffy coats. TCRdb keeps only in-frame clones here, not all; method: immunoSEQ multiplex PCR. In the table there are approximately 19,000 clones, 70% of which are singletons. Input material: CD4+ T cells from blood buffy coats. The TCR comes from a human donor in good health. The gene calls are TRBV6-1 and TRBJ1-6, with no clear D. The CDR3 DNA is TGTGCCAGCATTATGGAGCGATATAATTCACCCCTCCACTTT. Protein: CASIMERYNSPLHF.